Following are 16 T cell receptor beta chains from one sample sequenced in a study of T cells in Graves' hyperthyroidism and ophthalmopathy (dated by TCRdb to the late 2010s). Library construction relied on multiplex PCR. Sequencing was performed on an Illumina HiSeq 2000. TCR beta CDR3 regions were amplified from RNA transcripts. A first-round RT-PCR of the TCR CDR3 used the HTBI primer set with the Qiagen OneStep RT-PCR kit. In TCRdb, the public reads were trimmed at Q25 with fastp and aligned with MiXCR, with productive beta chains retained. Every CDR3 protein is listed once, alongside the most common genes and DNA of its rows. This sample lists under 450,000 distinct CDR3 sequences; roughly 17% were detected once. The top ten hold approximately 30% of the sample. Sequenced material: blood. These receptors came from a woman younger than 45 with Graves' hyperthyroidism that later progressed to Graves' ophthalmopathy.

The rearrangement uses TRBV9 and TRBJ1-1; TRBD1 agrees at 7 bases. Looked up from germline, CDR1 is SGDLS and CDR2 is YYNGEE. The CDR3 runs to 16 residues. V shed 4 bases, J shed 7 bases, and the junction held 16 bases outside the gene matches. CDR3 DNA: TGTGCCAGCAGCCCTAAGGAGGGGGCCGGGTTATATGAAGCTTTCTTT. This sequence encodes CASSPKEGAGLYEAFF.

This chain connects TRBV7-9 to TRBJ2-1; D may be TRBD2 (6 bases). Germline V gene sequence: CDR1 SEHNR, CDR2 FQNEAQ (reference sequence). The CDR3 consists of 16 residues. The germline V and J ends were trimmed by 0 bases and 8 bases, with 17 bases remaining between them. The CDR3: CASSLATGGFGYEQFF. CDR3 coding DNA: TGTGCCAGCAGCTTAGCGACCGGGGGATTTGGGTATGAGCAGTTCTTC.

This clonotype was picked up many times. The chain links TRBV19 to TRBJ1-4, with D perhaps matching TRBD1 (5 bases). Looked up from germline, CDR1 is LNHDA and CDR2 is SQIVND (reference sequence). The CDR3 length is 15 residues. Between the trimmed V and J ends, which lost 5 bases and 0 bases, there was a span of 10 bases. CDR3 coding DNA: TGTGCCAGTAGTTCTACAGGTTCAACTAATGAAAAACTGTTTTTT. As protein: CASSSTGSTNEKLFF.

The V and J genes are TRBV7-9 and TRBJ1-5; D is possibly TRBD1 (5 bases). Germline assignment: CDR1 SEHNR and CDR2 FQNEAQ (reference sequence). Trimming pared 0 bases from V and 7 bases from J, leaving 10 bases between. The CDR3 length is 14 residues. This chain's CDR3 is CASSLAGGAQPQHF. The CDR3 DNA is TGTGCCAGCAGCTTAGCCGGGGGAGCCCAGCCCCAGCATTTT.

The table lists this clonotype with a few counts. In this CDR3 the conserved last residue, phenylalanine or tryptophan, is missing, so a read error is likely. This CDR3 is CASRGFQETQYL. The CDR3 DNA is TGTGCCAGCCGAGGGTTCCAAGAGACCCAGTACCTC. V and J are TRBV28 and TRBJ2-5; D may be TRBD2 (5 bases). V was shortened by 8 bases and J by 1 base, with 8 bases between the two germline ends. Germline values: CDR1 MDHEN, CDR2 SYDVKM. The CDR3 loop spans 12 amino acids.

This clonotype showed up many times. The chain recombines TRBV3-1 with TRBJ2-3; TRBD2 agrees at 10 bases. Trimming cost V 0 bases and J 4 bases; bases outside gene matches: 16. CDR1 LGHDT and CDR2 YNNKEL come from the germline V gene (reference sequence). The CDR3 consists of 20 residues. The CDR3 coding sequence is TGTGCCAGCAGCCAAGATGCCAACACGAGGCTAGCGGGAGACGCAGATACGCAGTATTTT. Its translation is CASSQDANTRLAGDADTQYF.

There are many counts of this clonotype. V gene TRBV7-8 combines with J gene TRBJ2-3; a weak D match, TRBD2 (5 bases). The germline V gene encodes CDR1 SGHVS and CDR2 FQNEAQ. Trimming shortened V by 5 bases and J by 1 base, and 22 bases separated the two germline ends. This CDR3 contains 18 residues. CDR3 sequence: CASSQLVKRTKGTDTQYF. The DNA of the CDR3 is TGTGCCAGCAGCCAACTAGTTAAGAGGACGAAGGGCACAGATACGCAGTATTTT. The variable domain in full, with the rest retrieved from reference TRBV7-8 and TRBJ2-3, is GAGVSQSPRYKVAKRGQDVALRCDPISGHVSLFWYQQALGQGPEFLTYFQNEAQLDKSGLPSDRFFAERPEGSVSTLKIQRTQQEDSAVYLCASSQLVKRTKGTDTQYFGPGTRLTVL.

This clonotype was found many times. The CDR3 nucleotides are TGTGCCAGCAGTGATCAACAGGGAACATCGGAGACCCAGTACTTC. It translates to CASSDQQGTSETQYF. V usage is TRBV2 and J usage is TRBJ2-5, with TRBD1 as a possible D gene (6 bases). V was trimmed by 3 bases and J by 5 bases, leaving 16 bases between them. The CDR3 is 15 amino acids. Germline values: CDR1 SNHLY, CDR2 FYNNEI.

The chain combines TRBV5-5 with TRBJ2-3; possible D gene TRBD2, 6 bases. The CDR3 covers 16 residues. Germline CDR1 is SGHKS and CDR2 is YYEKEE (reference sequence). Trimming pared 0 bases from V and 7 bases from J, leaving 18 bases between. The DNA for the CDR3 is TGTGCCAGCAGCTTGGATCGGGACTCAGCTATAAATACGCAGTATTTT. This encodes CASSLDRDSAINTQYF.

The V call is TRBV4-1, the J call TRBJ2-7; D is perhaps TRBD2 (5 bases). Per germline, CDR1 MGHRA and CDR2 YSYEKL. The germline V and J ends were trimmed by 1 base and 7 bases, with 14 bases remaining between them. CDR3 size: 14 residues. The CDR3 is CASSQGFAPGEQYF. The CDR3 nucleotides read TGCGCCAGCAGCCAAGGGTTCGCCCCGGGGGAGCAGTACTTC.

This chain joins TRBV5-1 and TRBJ1-3; 8 nucleotides match TRBD1. Trimming took 1 base from V and 4 from J; bases not matched to a gene: 4. CDR1 SGHRS and CDR2 YFSETQ come from the germline V gene. The CDR3 totals 15 residues. The CDR3 loop is CASSLQGAQGNTIYF. In nucleotides, the CDR3 is TGCGCCAGCAGCTTGCAGGGGGCGCAGGGAAACACCATATATTTT.

This clonotype was seen repeatedly, ten times or more. The chain employs TRBV11-2 and TRBJ2-3; 13 positions match TRBD2. CDR3 length equals 17 residues. The V and J ends lost 2 bases and 2 bases, in that order; junction bases with no gene match: 4. Germline CDR1 and CDR2: SGHAT and FQNNGV. The CDR3 coding sequence is TGTGCCAGCAGCTTACAGGGACTAGCGGGACCCACAGATACGCAGTATTTT. Its protein product is CASSLQGLAGPTDTQYF.

The table lists this clonotype with many counts. The J gene is TRBJ2-5, the V gene TRBV6-1; the D is unclear. This CDR3 comprises 15 residues. Trimming left V 6 bases short and J 1 base short, with 15 bases between. Germline loops: CDR1 MNHNS, CDR2 SASEGT. The CDR3: CASRADGRTQETQYF. CDR3 bases: TGTGCCAGCAGGGCAGATGGCAGAACCCAAGAGACCCAGTACTTC.

The table lists this clonotype with many counts. The chain links TRBV12-3 or TRBV12-4 to TRBJ1-5; D not certain. V dropped 2 bases and J dropped 5 bases, with 10 bases sitting between them. This CDR3 has 14 residues. The CDR3 nucleotides are TGTGCCAGCAGTTTACGGGAGGGCCATCAGCCCCAGCATTTT. It yields the protein CASSLREGHQPQHF.

This clonotype came up many times. It may be a read error: a sequence one base away is much more abundant. The V and J genes are TRBV2 and TRBJ2-1, with D perhaps matching TRBD2 (6 bases). The germline V gene has CDR1 SNHLY and CDR2 FYNNEI. This CDR3 is built from 12 residues. The V end was cut by 8 bases, the J end by 8 bases, with 13 bases between. The CDR3 nucleotides are TGTGCCAGCGGTGCACTAGCCTATGAGCAGTTCTTC. As protein: CASGALAYEQFF.

In its sample, this clonotype was seen many times. This chain uses TRBV20-1 with TRBJ1-2; 9 nucleotides align to TRBD1. The CDR3 loop spans 16 amino acids. With V trimmed by 2 bases and J by 4 bases, 11 bases remained unmatched. Germline V gene data show CDR1 as DFQATT and CDR2 as SNEGSKA (reference sequence). The CDR3 spells CSARIRDREVGYGYTF. The DNA for the CDR3 is TGCAGTGCTAGAATCCGGGACAGGGAAGTTGGCTATGGCTACACCTTC.